The clone carrying this T cell receptor (beta chain) was picked up many times. Its antigen is as yet unknown. V gave up 11 bases and J gave up 4 bases, with 18 bases separating them. The CDR3 length is 14 residues. Germline lookup yields CDR1 SGHAT and CDR2 FQNNGV. Preparation of the TCRbeta library used unique molecular identifiers. TCRdb passed the PCR reads through MiXCR, listing each CDR3 protein once. The profile shows roughly 250,000 distinct CDR3 sequences, 7.5% to 9.5% of them singletons. The data stem from a study of T-cell reconstitution after alpha-beta-depleted transplantation in children. Study-level results: At day 60, the high TCRbeta diversity found in some patients originated from recipient T cells and thymic progenitors that had survived. There were reportedly several hundred expanded graft clones from which alpha-beta T cells came about two months after transplant.

The rearrangement uses TRBV11-2 and TRBJ2-1; D gene unclear. Sample: PBMCs, mostly from graft donor cells, taken 180 days after TCRalphabeta/CD19-depleted stem cell transplant. The receptor comes from a male patient younger than 18 who had a stem cell transplant for acute lymphoblastic leukemia, so the T cells may come from the graft donor. The CDR3 is CASHQVGGYNEQFF. In nucleotides, the CDR3 is TGTGCCTCCCACCAGGTGGGTGGGTACAATGAGCAGTTCTTC. Full variable domain (outside the CDR3, taken from reference TRBV11-2 and TRBJ2-1): EAGVAQSPRYKIIEKRQSVAFWCNPISGHATLYWYQQILGQGPKLLIQFQNNGVVDDSQLPKDRFSAERLKGVDSTLKIQPAKLEDSAVYLCASHQVGGYNEQFFGPGTRLTVL.